The 31 T cell receptor beta chains reported below all come from one sample, sequenced in a study of identical twins. TCRdb passed the 5' RACE reads through MiXCR, listing each CDR3 protein once. The sample has approximately 680,000 distinct CDR3 sequences; under 8.5% are singletons. These data also featured in a second study, about yellow fever vaccine responses in identical twins.

Specimen: PBMCs. The source of these receptors is a woman aged 18 to 35 in good health.

V usage is TRBV25-1 and J usage is TRBJ2-2, with 7 bases lining up with TRBD2. J was trimmed by 3 bases and V by 3 bases; bases with no gene match: 4. The length of the CDR3 is 15 residues. The V gene's germline CDR1 is MGHDK and CDR2 SYGVNS. The DNA for the CDR3 is TGTGCCAGCAGTGATGGGAGGGCCGACACCGGGGAGCTGTTTTTT. Protein: CASSDGRADTGELFF.

The rearrangement joins TRBV12-3 or TRBV12-4 to TRBJ2-4, with D unclear. This CDR3 contains 15 residues. V was pared by 1 base and J by 3 bases, with 10 bases between. CDR3 sequence: CASSLGLLDKNIQYF. The DNA for the CDR3 is TGTGCCAGCAGTTTAGGGTTGTTGGACAAAAACATTCAGTACTTC.

The chain couples TRBV11-3 to TRBJ1-2, with D unclear. V was clipped by 2 bases and J by 1 base, with 17 bases between them. This CDR3 contains 17 residues. Germline values: CDR1 SGHNT, CDR2 YENEEA. This CDR3 reads CASSLSPTERNNYGYTF. CDR3 bases: TGTGCCAGCAGCTTATCCCCCACAGAAAGAAATAACTATGGCTACACCTTC.

This clonotype appeared a few times. The V and J genes are TRBV6-5 and TRBJ1-6; TRBD1 matches at 12 bases. Unmatched junction bases numbered 6, after V lost 2 bases and J lost 10 bases. Germline lookup yields CDR1 MNHEY and CDR2 SVGAGI. The CDR3 consists of 16 residues. CDR3 in amino acids: CASSYDGTGGRSPLHF. DNA for the CDR3: TGTGCCAGCAGTTACGATGGGACAGGGGGCCGGTCACCCCTCCACTTT.

This rearrangement joins TRBV28 to TRBJ2-5, with TRBD2 matching over 7 bases. The CDR3 is 13 residues long. Germline trimming cut 4 bases from V and 4 bases from J; bases unmatched to any gene: 3. Per the germline V gene, CDR1 is MDHEN and CDR2 is SYDVKM. For the CDR3, the DNA is TGTGCCAGCAGTTCACTAGCGCTAGAGACCCAGTACTTC. Translating gives CASSSLALETQYF.

The chain links TRBV7-9 to TRBJ2-3; TRBD2 aligns across 10 bases. Trimming removed 5 bases from V and 4 bases from J; junction bases left unmatched: 12. The length of the CDR3 is 17 residues. Germline V lookup: CDR1 SEHNR, CDR2 FQNEAQ (reference sequence). The chain's CDR3 is CASSPPASGSGADTQYF. CDR3 DNA sequence: TGTGCCAGCAGCCCCCCGGCTAGCGGGAGCGGCGCAGATACGCAGTATTTT.

The chain has TRBV5-1 and TRBJ2-1, with TRBD2 matching 10 bases. The CDR3 covers 17 residues. V was clipped by 2 bases and J by 2 bases; unmatched bases: 7. CDR1 and CDR2 from the germline V gene are SGHRS and YFSETQ. The DNA for the CDR3 is TGCGCCAGCAGCTTAATTACCGGGACTAGCGCCTACAATGAGCAGTTCTTC. Translation gives CASSLITGTSAYNEQFF.

This clonotype came up a few times. The chain uses TRBV7-6 and TRBJ2-1, with D perhaps matching TRBD2 (6 bases). The V gene lost 3 bases and the J gene lost 3 bases, with 15 bases spanning the gap. The CDR3 loop spans 16 amino acids. The germline V gene has CDR1 SGHVS and CDR2 FNYEAQ. CDR3 sequence reads: CASSLGSGGNYNEQFF. The CDR3 region has the DNA TGTGCCAGCAGCTTGGGTTCAGGCGGGAACTACAATGAGCAGTTCTTC. The whole variable domain, remainder taken from reference TRBV7-6 and TRBJ2-1, is GAGVSQSPRYKVTKRGQDVALRCDPISGHVSLYWYRQALGQGPEFLTYFNYEAQQDKSGLPNDRFSAERPEGSISTLTIQRTEQRDSAMYRCASSLGSGGNYNEQFFGPGTRLTVL.

This clonotype was seen a handful of times. This chain joins TRBV20-1 and TRBJ2-2, with D perhaps matching TRBD2 (6 bases). CDR1 and CDR2 from the germline V gene are DFQATT and SNEGSKA (reference sequence). V was pared by 0 bases and J by 0 bases, with 11 bases between. The CDR3 has 16 residues. CDR3 protein: CSARDVEGTNTGELFF. The CDR3 nucleotides are TGCAGTGCTAGAGATGTGGAGGGGACGAACACCGGGGAGCTGTTTTTT.

This clonotype came up many times. The chain combines TRBV4-1 with TRBJ2-7; 12 bases are a match to TRBD2. The CDR3 covers 13 residues. The germline gives CDR1 MGHRA, CDR2 YSYEKL. With 5 bases clipped from V and 7 bases from J, the junction kept 3 bases outside the gene matches. CDR3 in amino acids: CASSSTSGGEQYV. Here the CDR3 DNA reads TGCGCCAGCAGCTCGACTAGCGGGGGAGAGCAGTACGTC.

This clonotype was recorded many times. The chain recombines TRBV9 with TRBJ1-2; possible D gene TRBD1, 5 bases. The CDR3 covers 15 residues. In germline, CDR1 is SGDLS, CDR2 YYNGEE. V lost 0 bases, J lost 4 bases, and 13 bases lay in between. Written as DNA, the CDR3 is TGTGCCAGCAGCGTAGAAGTGACAGAGACCTATGGCTACACCTTC. Amino acids: CASSVEVTETYGYTF.

A few counts support this clonotype. The chain links TRBV6-5 to TRBJ2-3; no clear D gene. Trimming stripped 0 bases from V and 9 bases from J, with 10 bases between. This CDR3 region has 13 residues. Per germline, CDR1 MNHEY and CDR2 SVGAGI. The CDR3 spells CASSYSKGNTQYF. The CDR3 DNA follows: TGTGCCAGCAGTTACTCGAAAGGGAACACGCAGTATTTT.

This clonotype was found a few times. The genes are TRBV7-9 and TRBJ2-1, with 7 nucleotides matching TRBD1. This CDR3 region has 16 residues. CDR1 SEHNR and CDR2 FQNEAQ come from the germline V gene (reference sequence). The V gene end was trimmed by 5 bases and the J gene end by 6 bases; junction bases not matched to a gene: 13. CDR3 sequence reads: CASSQADRALVNEQFF. CDR3 nucleotides: TGTGCCAGCAGCCAAGCTGACAGGGCTCTGGTCAATGAGCAGTTCTTC.

The rearrangement links TRBV24-1 to TRBJ2-2, with TRBD2 matching 9 bases. The V and J ends lost 0 bases and 3 bases, in that order; junction bases with no gene match: 7. The CDR3 is 18 amino acids. Per germline, CDR1 KGHDR and CDR2 SFDVKD. In nucleotides, the CDR3 is TGTGCCACCAGTGATTTGGGACCAGCGGGGGGACACACCGGGGAGCTGTTTTTT. Its protein product is CATSDLGPAGGHTGELFF.

The gene calls are TRBV20-1 and TRBJ2-5; D ambiguous. Germline V gene data show CDR1 as DFQATT and CDR2 as SNEGSKA (reference sequence). The length of the CDR3 is 13 residues. The V gene lost 3 bases and the J gene lost 5 bases, with 13 bases spanning the gap. The CDR3 nucleotides are TGCAGTGCTAGGCCCGATGCGCGGGAGACCCAGTACTTC. Translated: CSARPDARETQYF.

In its sample, this clonotype was seen many times. The chain recombines TRBV12-3 or TRBV12-4 with TRBJ2-1, with 7 bases that match TRBD2. CDR3 length: 13 amino acids. After removal of 7 bases from V and 6 bases from J, the junction contained 6 bases not matched to a gene. The CDR3 spells CASTSREGNEQFF. The CDR3 nucleotides read TGTGCCAGCACCTCCAGGGAGGGCAATGAGCAGTTCTTC.

This clonotype was observed a handful of times. The V and J genes are TRBV27 and TRBJ1-4; 9 bases are shared with TRBD1. The J segment lost 5 bases and the V segment lost 2 bases, leaving 6 bases of the junction unmatched. The CDR3 is 16 amino acids. The V gene's germline CDR1 is MNHEY and CDR2 SMNVEV (reference sequence). The DNA for the CDR3 is TGTGCCAGCAGTTTACTCGGCGGACAGGGGAATGAAAAACTGTTTTTT. Protein product: CASSLLGGQGNEKLFF.

This clonotype was picked up a small number of times. The chain recombines TRBV2 with TRBJ2-1; 10 bases line up with TRBD1. The junction had 7 bases not matched to a gene; V was cut back by 6 bases and J by 8 bases. Germline values: CDR1 SNHLY, CDR2 FYNNEI. This CDR3 has 14 residues. For the CDR3, the DNA is TGTGCCAGCAGGAAGACAGGGGGCCGCGATGAGCAGTTCTTC. Translating it yields CASRKTGGRDEQFF.

This clonotype was observed many times. V usage is TRBV2 and J usage is TRBJ2-1; possibly TRBD2 for D (6 bases). The CDR3 contains 16 residues. CDR1 and CDR2 (germline): SNHLY, FYNNEI. Trimming cost V 3 bases and J 6 bases, with 18 bases left between them. In nucleotides, the CDR3 is TGTGCCAGCAGTGATGTGGGGGGAAAGACGGGCAATGAGCAGTTCTTC. Its protein product is CASSDVGGKTGNEQFF.

There are many counts of this clonotype. V gene TRBV12-3 or TRBV12-4 combines with J gene TRBJ2-2, with unresolved D. There are 15 residues in the CDR3. Deletions cut 11 bases from V and 6 bases from J, with 22 bases between. CDR3 residues: CACAGPPGAAGELFF. CDR3 DNA: TGTGCCTGCGCAGGCCCCCCTGGCGCCGCCGGGGAGCTGTTTTTT.

The table lists this clonotype with many counts. This chain links TRBV12-3 or TRBV12-4 with TRBJ2-2; the match to TRBD1 covers 9 bases. The CDR3 is made up of 15 amino acids. J lost 4 bases, V lost 4 bases, and 4 bases had no gene match. CDR3 sequence reads: CASSWRTGATGELFF. As DNA, the CDR3 is TGTGCCAGCAGTTGGCGGACAGGGGCCACCGGGGAGCTGTTTTTT.

The genes are TRBV5-5 and TRBJ2-3, with D uncertain. Trimming shortened V by 1 base and J by 4 bases, and 13 bases separated the two germline ends. The CDR3 has 15 amino acids. Germline V lookup: CDR1 SGHKS, CDR2 YYEKEE (reference sequence). The chain's CDR3 is CASSLLPSAADTQYF. For the CDR3, the DNA is TGTGCCAGCAGCTTGCTTCCCAGCGCCGCAGATACGCAGTATTTT.

This clonotype was detected only a few times. The J gene is TRBJ2-5, the V gene TRBV6-1, with TRBD2 as a possible D gene (5 bases). Germline V lookup: CDR1 MNHNS, CDR2 SASEGT. The V end lost 3 bases, the J end lost 5 bases, and 16 bases lay between the germline ends. This CDR3 has 15 amino acids. In DNA, the CDR3 is TGTGCCAGCAGTGAGGCCATCAATAGCGAGGAGACCCAGTACTTC. As protein: CASSEAINSEETQYF.

This clonotype was recorded at least ten times. The CDR3 region has the DNA TGTGCCAGCAGTTCCCCCTTAGCGGGAGGGGGCTACGAGCAGTACTTC. Its protein is CASSSPLAGGGYEQYF. The chain recombines TRBV28 with TRBJ2-7; TRBD2 aligns across 11 bases. The junction had 8 bases not matched to a gene; V was cut back by 4 bases and J by 3 bases. In germline, CDR1 is MDHEN, CDR2 SYDVKM. The CDR3 is 16 residues long.

This clonotype has only a few counts. V usage is TRBV5-6 and J usage is TRBJ2-7; D unclear. The germline CDR1 and CDR2 sequences are SGHDT and YYEEEE. V was trimmed by 4 bases and J by 1 base, leaving 12 bases between them. The CDR3 loop spans 14 amino acids. The CDR3 loop is CASSNTKSSYEQYF. For the CDR3, the DNA is TGTGCCAGCAGCAATACAAAATCATCCTACGAGCAGTACTTC.

This clonotype was counted only a few times. The chain combines TRBV20-1 with TRBJ2-1; no clear D. Germline V CDR1 and CDR2: DFQATT, SNEGSKA (reference sequence). Trimming removed 2 bases at V and 0 bases at J, with 5 bases between. This CDR3 region has 13 residues. The CDR3 region has the DNA TGCAGTGCTAGATGGACCTCCTACAATGAGCAGTTCTTC. Amino acids: CSARWTSYNEQFF.

This clonotype was counted at least ten times. The chain combines TRBV5-1 with TRBJ2-2; no clear D. Germline CDR1 reads SGHRS; CDR2 reads YFSETQ. This CDR3 comprises 15 residues. V was pared by 4 bases and J by 5 bases, with 15 bases between. The DNA of the CDR3 is TGCGCCAGCAGCGTGAACGGACGGATGACCGGGGAGCTGTTTTTT. This gives the protein CASSVNGRMTGELFF.

CDR3 protein: CSGLAGVLQTQYF. The CDR3 DNA reads as TGCAGTGGGTTAGCGGGAGTGTTGCAGACCCAGTACTTC. V usage is TRBV20-1 and J usage is TRBJ2-5, with TRBD2 identical over 9 bases. From germline, CDR1 is DFQATT and CDR2 SNEGSKA (reference sequence). The CDR3 has 13 residues. J gave up 6 bases and V 7 bases, and 9 bases lay outside the gene matches.

This clonotype has a count of ten or more. The gene calls are TRBV20-1 and TRBJ1-1, with TRBD1 matching over 7 bases. Trimming removed 6 bases from V and 4 bases from J; junction bases left unmatched: 14. CDR3 size: 15 residues. The germline CDR1 and CDR2 sequences are DFQATT and SNEGSKA (reference sequence). This CDR3 reads CSATGTQGRTTEAFF. The CDR3 DNA reads as TGCAGTGCCACCGGGACACAGGGGAGAACCACTGAAGCTTTCTTT.

This clonotype was observed at least ten times. CDR3 nucleotides: TGTGCCAGCAGTCCGGACCGACAGGGTCTCATTCGGGACTATGGCTACACCTTC. This translates into CASSPDRQGLIRDYGYTF. V and J are TRBV12-3 or TRBV12-4 and TRBJ1-2; 7 bases line up with TRBD1. V shed 5 bases and J 3 bases; nucleotides not matched to a gene: 18. The CDR3 runs to 18 residues.

In this sample, this clonotype turned up many times. The rearrangement joins TRBV6-6 to TRBJ1-4, with no clear D. The CDR3 extends over 13 amino acids. V lost 4 bases and J 7 bases, leaving 10 bases between the germline ends. The germline CDR1 and CDR2 sequences are MNHNY and SVGAGI (reference sequence). The CDR3 sequence is CASSSPNSEKLFF. DNA of the CDR3: TGTGCCAGCAGTTCCCCGAATTCTGAAAAACTGTTTTTT.